Shown below are 21 T cell receptor beta chains from a single sample sequenced in a study of beta chain features in type 1 diabetes. Every isolated RNA sample was fully reverse transcribed, so sequencing captured expressed TCRB transcripts. The data were produced by immunoSEQ multiplex PCR, yet TCRdb's version contains in-frame clones alone and is incomplete. The sample shows roughly 40,000 clones, 45% to 50% of them seen only once. Input material: central memory CD4+ T cells from blood. Receptor source: a young woman in good health.

This chain links TRBV5-1 with TRBJ1-2; 7 bases align to TRBD1. The CDR3 runs to 15 residues. The germline CDR1 and CDR2 sequences are SGHRS and YFSETQ. The junction had 5 bases not matched to a gene; V was cut back by 1 base and J by 2 bases. The CDR3 DNA sequence: TGCGCCAGCAGCTTGACGGGACAGTTAAACTATGGCTACACCTTC. Residues: CASSLTGQLNYGYTF.

The gene calls are TRBV5-1 and TRBJ2-7; 8 nucleotides agree with TRBD2. Trimming removed 4 bases from V and 0 bases from J; junction bases left unmatched: 6. The germline gives CDR1 SGHRS, CDR2 YFSETQ. CDR3 length equals 15 residues. The CDR3 DNA follows: TGCGCCAGCAGCCCGAGCGGGGGATCCTCCTACGAGCAGTACTTC. Residues: CASSPSGGSSYEQYF.

This chain connects TRBV4-2 to TRBJ2-5; D perhaps matches TRBD2 (6 bases). Germline CDR1 is LGHNA and CDR2 is YNFKEQ. V lost 4 bases to trimming and J lost 1 base, with 16 bases between them. The CDR3 sequence is 16 residues long. The CDR3 protein is CASSLETGGPQETQYF. CDR3 coding DNA: TGTGCCAGCAGCCTTGAGACTGGAGGGCCCCAAGAGACCCAGTACTTC.

This clone was picked up a small number of times. V gene TRBV30 combines with J gene TRBJ2-1, with D maybe TRBD1 (5 bases). Germline V lookup: CDR1 GTSNPN, CDR2 SVGIG (reference sequence). The V and J ends lost 6 bases and 2 bases respectively, with 8 bases between them. The CDR3 is 12 residues long. The CDR3 bases are TGTGCCTGTGGGGCCACCTACAATGAGCAGTTCTTC. It yields the protein CACGATYNEQFF.

The CDR3 bases are TGTGCCAGCAGCCCCTCGGGGGGGCAGCAGCCCCAGCATTTT. This sequence encodes CASSPSGGQQPQHF. The chain has TRBV7-2 and TRBJ1-5; D is perhaps TRBD1 (6 bases). CDR3 length equals 14 residues. V was cut by 5 bases and J by 7 bases, with 15 bases left in between. In germline, CDR1 is SGHTA, CDR2 FQGNSA.

This clone was counted between two and nine times. The rearrangement uses TRBV21-1 and TRBJ2-3; the table gives TRBD2 as D, unverified against the DNA. TRBV21-1 is an annotated pseudogene. The CDR3 covers 15 residues. CDR3 sequence: CASSNPSGSTDTQYF. The CDR3 DNA is TGTGCCAGCAGCAATCCTAGCGGTAGCACAGATACGCAGTATTTT.

This clone was seen only a few times. This chain links TRBV10-3 with TRBJ1-1; possibly TRBD1 for D (6 bases). The V end lost 8 bases, the J end lost 3 bases, and 13 bases lay between the germline ends. CDR3 length: 13 amino acids. CDR1 and CDR2 (germline): ENHRY, SYGVKD. This chain's CDR3 is CAILRGADTEAFF. The CDR3 nucleotides are TGTGCCATCCTTCGGGGGGCCGACACTGAAGCTTTCTTT.

This chain links TRBV5-4 with TRBJ1-4; D remains ambiguous. The CDR3 totals 13 residues. Germline CDR1 SGHNT, CDR2 YYREEE (reference sequence). Trimming took 10 bases from V and 0 from J, leaving 10 bases between them. Here the CDR3 DNA reads TGTGCCTGCGGGGATGCAACTAATGAAAAACTGTTTTTT. This encodes CACGDATNEKLFF. Full variable domain (missing parts from reference TRBV5-4 and TRBJ1-4): ETGVTQSPTHLIKTRGQQVTLRCSSQSGHNTVSWYQQALGQGPQFIFQYYREEENGRGNFPPRFSGLQFPNYSSELNVNALELDDSALYLCACGDATNEKLFFGSGTQLSVL.

The rearrangement joins TRBV6-1 to TRBJ2-1, with 11 bases aligning to TRBD2. This CDR3 contains 15 residues. The V segment lost 4 bases and the J segment 5 bases; nucleotides outside the gene matches: 4. From germline, CDR1 is MNHNS and CDR2 SASEGT. CDR3 bases: TGTGCCAGCAGTGGGGGGACTAGCGGCCACAATGAGCAGTTCTTC. Translated: CASSGGTSGHNEQFF.

This rearrangement joins TRBV19 to TRBJ1-1; TRBD1 might be the D (6 bases). CDR3 length: 14 residues. V was cut by 3 bases and J by 3 bases, with 11 bases left in between. Germline V lookup: CDR1 LNHDA, CDR2 SQIVND (reference sequence). CDR3 sequence: CASSMAQGYTEAFF. DNA of the CDR3: TGTGCCAGTAGTATGGCGCAGGGGTACACTGAAGCTTTCTTT.

The chain recombines TRBV27 with TRBJ2-6, with a possible D match to TRBD1 (5 bases). Trimming stripped 3 bases from V and 4 bases from J, with 10 bases between. Germline CDR1 and CDR2: MNHEY and SMNVEV (reference sequence). The CDR3 contains 15 residues. CDR3 nucleotide sequence: TGTGCCAGCAGTTTTTTTGGGGCAGGGGCCAACGTCCTGACTTTC. This codes for CASSFFGAGANVLTF.

The chain recombines TRBV10-2 with TRBJ2-2, with TRBD1 matching over 10 bases. The ends lost 4 bases at V and 6 bases at J; junction bases unmatched: 5. Looked up from germline, CDR1 is WSHSY and CDR2 is SAAADI. This CDR3 region has 15 residues. CDR3 DNA sequence: TGCGCCAGCAGTGCCGGGACAGGGGAAGCCGGGGAGCTGTTTTTT. It specifies CASSAGTGEAGELFF.

The CDR3 region is CASSLMRFNEKLFF. The CDR3 DNA reads TGCGCCAGCAGCTTGATGAGGTTTAATGAAAAACTGTTTTTT. The V call is TRBV5-1, the J call TRBJ1-4; D not certain. Germline V gene data show CDR1 as SGHRS and CDR2 as YFSETQ. The V end was cut by 1 base, the J end by 4 bases, with 8 bases between. The CDR3 is made up of 14 amino acids.

This sequence joins TRBV6-1 and TRBJ2-4; D gene unclear. CDR1 is MNHNS and CDR2 is SASEGT in the germline V gene. The CDR3 totals 14 residues. V lost 0 bases to trimming and J lost 6 bases, with 9 bases between them. The CDR3 loop reads CASSEAHHGNIQYF. CDR3 coding DNA: TGTGCCAGCAGTGAAGCGCATCACGGAAACATTCAGTACTTC.

Written as DNA, the CDR3 is TGTGCCAGCTCATCAGGGGTGGGTGAAGCTTTCTTT. It encodes CASSSGVGEAFF. The V and J genes are TRBV18 and TRBJ1-1; weak D call: TRBD1 (6 bases). V dropped 5 bases and J dropped 7 bases, with 11 bases sitting between them. Germline lookup yields CDR1 KGHSH and CDR2 LQKENI. CDR3 length equals 12 residues.

The J gene is TRBJ1-1, the V gene TRBV18, with 7 bases identical to TRBD1. CDR1 and CDR2 (germline): KGHSH, LQKENI. The junction had 7 bases not matched to a gene; V was cut back by 3 bases and J by 0 bases. The CDR3 is 16 residues long. The CDR3 nucleotides read TGTGCCAGCTCACCGCCGACAGGGACCATGAACACTGAAGCTTTCTTT. Translating gives CASSPPTGTMNTEAFF.

V is TRBV19 and J is TRBJ1-2, with 9 bases fitting TRBD1. CDR1 and CDR2 from the germline V gene are LNHDA and SQIVND (reference sequence). After removal of 11 bases from V and 13 bases from J, the junction contained 17 bases not matched to a gene. CDR3 size: 13 residues. The CDR3 nucleotides read TGTGCCTCGCATACCGGGACAGGGAAGGAACTCACCTTC. This encodes CASHTGTGKELTF.

The gene calls are TRBV10-1 and TRBJ2-2, with 10 nucleotides matching TRBD2. Germline CDR1 WNHNN, CDR2 SYGVQD (reference sequence). The CDR3 runs to 16 residues. J gave up 9 bases and V 4 bases, and 11 bases lay outside the gene matches. DNA of the CDR3: TGCGCCAGCAGTGCCGGAGGAGCGGGAGGGCCCCGGGAGCTGTTTTTT. This translates into CASSAGGAGGPRELFF.

J is TRBJ2-1 and V is TRBV11-2; 9 bases match TRBD2. J gave up 5 bases and V 5 bases, and 10 bases lay outside the gene matches. This CDR3 is built from 16 residues. Germline CDR1 and CDR2: SGHAT and FQNNGV. The CDR3 sequence is CASSPLSGRHHNEQFF. Here the CDR3 DNA reads TGTGCCAGCAGCCCACTGAGCGGGAGGCACCACAATGAGCAGTTCTTC.

This clone has only a few counts. This chain links TRBV5-1 with TRBJ2-6; 8 positions match TRBD1. V shed 0 bases and J 0 bases; nucleotides not matched to a gene: 2. Germline assignment: CDR1 SGHRS and CDR2 YFSETQ. This CDR3 comprises 17 residues. CDR3 amino acids: CASSLDRGDSGANVLTF. CDR3 coding DNA: TGCGCCAGCAGCTTGGACAGGGGGGACTCTGGGGCCAACGTCCTGACTTTC.

The chain recombines TRBV30 with TRBJ2-5, with 7 bases identical to TRBD2. The V and J ends lost 2 bases and 1 base, in that order; junction bases with no gene match: 16. The CDR3 has 18 residues. Germline V gene data show CDR1 as GTSNPN and CDR2 as SVGIG (reference sequence). The CDR3 here is CAWSTRRGGPLGQETQYF. The CDR3 DNA reads TGTGCCTGGAGTACCCGTCGGGGAGGGCCCCTGGGCCAAGAGACCCAGTACTTC.